This T cell receptor (beta chain) was found in a study of T cell changes during pregnancy in multiple sclerosis. Trimming took 5 bases from V and 4 from J, leaving 11 bases between them. Germline V gene lookup returns CDR1 MDHEN and CDR2 SYDVKM. The CDR3 is 13 amino acids. The assay was immunoSEQ multiplex PCR, and TCRdb's table has in-frame clones only and misses some. Among approximately 40,000 clones listed, over 85% were seen once. This clonotype originated in a female donor with multiple sclerosis, enrolled in a pregnancy study. Sequencing was performed on CD4+ T cells from peripheral blood mononuclear cells, taken before pregnancy. The genes are TRBV28 and TRBJ1-2; maybe TRBD1 (5 bases). CDR3 region: CASSVRGTYGYTF. The CDR3 coding sequence is TGTGCCAGCAGTGTGCGGGGGACCTATGGCTACACCTTC.